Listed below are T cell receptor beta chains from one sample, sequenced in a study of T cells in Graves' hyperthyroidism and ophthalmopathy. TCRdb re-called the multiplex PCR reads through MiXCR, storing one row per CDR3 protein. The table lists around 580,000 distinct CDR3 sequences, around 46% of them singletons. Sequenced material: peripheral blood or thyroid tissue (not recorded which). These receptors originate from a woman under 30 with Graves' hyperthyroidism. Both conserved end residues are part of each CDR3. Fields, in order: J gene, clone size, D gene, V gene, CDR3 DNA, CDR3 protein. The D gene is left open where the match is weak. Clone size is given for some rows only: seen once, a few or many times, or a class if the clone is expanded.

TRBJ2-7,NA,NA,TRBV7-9,TGTGCCAGCGGGAGGGACAGTTTCCACGAGCAGTACTTC,CASGRDSFHEQYF
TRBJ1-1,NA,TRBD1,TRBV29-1,TGCAGCGTTGATGACAGGGTTGTCACTGAAGCTTTCTTT,CSVDDRVVTEAFF
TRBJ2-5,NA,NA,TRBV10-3,TGTGCCATCAGCGTTACAAAAGAGACCCAGTACTTC,CAISVTKETQYF
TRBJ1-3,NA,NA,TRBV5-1,TGCGCCAGCAGCTTGGATCCGGGGGGTGTTGGAAACACCATATATTTT,CASSLDPGGVGNTIYF
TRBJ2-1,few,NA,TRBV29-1,TGCAGCGTTGAATCCAGAAACAATGAGCAGTTCTTC,CSVESRNNEQFF
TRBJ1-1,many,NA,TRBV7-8,TGTGCCAGCAGCCCCTACACCTCGGCGAACACTGAAGCTTTCTTT,CASSPYTSANTEAFF
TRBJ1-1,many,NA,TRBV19,TGTGCCAGTAGTATAGGTGACGAAGCTTTCTTT,CASSIGDEAFF
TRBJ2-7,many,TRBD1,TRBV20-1,TGCAGTGCTTTCGTCGGGACAGGGGGCTACGAGCAGTACTTC,CSAFVGTGGYEQYF
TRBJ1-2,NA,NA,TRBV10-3,TGTGCCATCAGTGGCTACACCTTC,CAISGYTF
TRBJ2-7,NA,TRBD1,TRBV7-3,TGTGCCAGCAGACGAAGGAGCACGGGACAGGGGCCCTACGAGCAGTACTTC,CASRRRSTGQGPYEQYF
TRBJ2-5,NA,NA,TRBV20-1,TGCAGTGCTAGAGATACTTGGGGTAACATTAAAGAGACCCAGTACTTC,CSARDTWGNIKETQYF
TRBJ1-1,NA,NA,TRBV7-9,TGTGCCAGCAGCTCCAGGACGGAGGAAGCTTTCTTT,CASSSRTEEAFF
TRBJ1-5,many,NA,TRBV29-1,TGCAGCGTTGAAGAAACAGGGCGAGGTCAGCCCCAGCATTTT,CSVEETGRGQPQHF
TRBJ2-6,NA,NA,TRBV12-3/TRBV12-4,TGTGCCAGCAGTCACATGGGGGCTCCTGGGGCCAACGTCCTGACTTTC,CASSHMGAPGANVLTF
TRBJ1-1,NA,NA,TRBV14,TGTGCCAGCAGCCAAAGAGGCTGGCACACTGAAGCTTTCTTT,CASSQRGWHTEAFF
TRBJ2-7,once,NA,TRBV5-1,TGCGCCAGCAGCCATGGGACGCTCTCAGAGGGCTACTTC,CASSHGTLSEGYF